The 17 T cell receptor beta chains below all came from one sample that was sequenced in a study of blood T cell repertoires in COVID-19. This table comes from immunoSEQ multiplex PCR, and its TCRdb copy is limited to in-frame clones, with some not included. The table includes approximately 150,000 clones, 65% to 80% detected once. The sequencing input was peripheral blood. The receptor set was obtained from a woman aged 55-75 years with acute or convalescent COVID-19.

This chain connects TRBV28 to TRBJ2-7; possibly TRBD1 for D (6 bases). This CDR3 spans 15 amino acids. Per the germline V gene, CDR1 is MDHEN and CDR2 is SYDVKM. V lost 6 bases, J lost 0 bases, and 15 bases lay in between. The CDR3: CASSQGHSYSYEQYF. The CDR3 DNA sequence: TGTGCCAGCAGCCAGGGACACAGCTACTCCTACGAGCAGTACTTC.

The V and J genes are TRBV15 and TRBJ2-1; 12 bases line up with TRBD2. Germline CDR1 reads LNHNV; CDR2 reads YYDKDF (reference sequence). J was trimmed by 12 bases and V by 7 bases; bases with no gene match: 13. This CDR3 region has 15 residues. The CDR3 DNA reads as TGTGCCACCAAAGGCCCTAGCGGGAGGGCCGGGGGGCAGTTCTTC. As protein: CATKGPSGRAGGQFF.

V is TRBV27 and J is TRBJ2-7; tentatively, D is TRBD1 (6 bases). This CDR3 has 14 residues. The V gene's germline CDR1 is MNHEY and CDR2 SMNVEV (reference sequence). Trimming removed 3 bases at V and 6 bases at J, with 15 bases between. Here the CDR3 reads CASSFLQGSREQYF. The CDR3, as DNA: TGTGCCAGCAGTTTTTTACAGGGATCTCGCGAGCAGTACTTC.

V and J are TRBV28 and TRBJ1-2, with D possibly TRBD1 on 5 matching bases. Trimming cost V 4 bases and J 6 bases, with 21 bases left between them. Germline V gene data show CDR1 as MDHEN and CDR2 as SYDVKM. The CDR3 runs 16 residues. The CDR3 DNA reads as TGTGCCAGCAGTTCCCGCTCCGGGACTGCTAAAGATGGCTACACCTTC. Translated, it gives CASSSRSGTAKDGYTF.

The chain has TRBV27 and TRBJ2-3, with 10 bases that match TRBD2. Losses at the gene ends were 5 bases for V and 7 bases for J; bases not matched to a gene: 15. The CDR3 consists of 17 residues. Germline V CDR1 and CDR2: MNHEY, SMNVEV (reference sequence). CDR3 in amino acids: CASSPLNRLAGDYTQYF. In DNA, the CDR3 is TGTGCCAGCAGTCCCCTGAATCGGCTAGCGGGAGACTATACGCAGTATTTT.

The CDR3 spells CASGTDNISPLHF. CDR3 in DNA: TGTGCCAGCGGCACGGACAATATTTCACCCCTCCACTTT. The rearrangement uses TRBV27 and TRBJ1-6; weak D call: TRBD1 (5 bases). The CDR3 contains 13 residues. V lost 8 bases, J lost 9 bases, and 14 bases lay in between. Germline CDR1 MNHEY, CDR2 SMNVEV (reference sequence).

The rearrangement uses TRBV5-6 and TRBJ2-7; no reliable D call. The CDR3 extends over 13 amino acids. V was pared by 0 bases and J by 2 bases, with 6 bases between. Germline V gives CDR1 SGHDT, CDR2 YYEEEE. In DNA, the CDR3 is TGTGCCAGCAGCTTGGCTACCACCTACGAGCAGTACTTC. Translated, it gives CASSLATTYEQYF.

The CDR3: CASSKTGGPSSQYF. DNA of the CDR3: TGTGCCAGCAGCAAGACGGGAGGGCCGAGTTCCCAGTACTTC. The V call is TRBV21-1, the J call TRBJ2-5; TRBD2, the D gene given by the table, was not confirmed from the DNA. TRBV21-1 is a pseudogene. The CDR3 sequence is 14 residues long.

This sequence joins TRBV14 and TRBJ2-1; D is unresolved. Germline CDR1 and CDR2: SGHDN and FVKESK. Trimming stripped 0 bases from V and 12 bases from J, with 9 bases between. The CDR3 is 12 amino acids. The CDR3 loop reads CASSQDQVSQFF. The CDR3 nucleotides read TGTGCCAGCAGCCAAGATCAGGTCTCGCAGTTCTTC. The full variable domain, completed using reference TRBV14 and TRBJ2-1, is EAGVTQFPSHSVIEKGQTVTLRCDPISGHDNLYWYRRVMGKEIKFLLHFVKESKQDESGMPNNRFLAERTGGTYSTLKVQPAELEDSGVYFCASSQDQVSQFFGPGTRLTVL.

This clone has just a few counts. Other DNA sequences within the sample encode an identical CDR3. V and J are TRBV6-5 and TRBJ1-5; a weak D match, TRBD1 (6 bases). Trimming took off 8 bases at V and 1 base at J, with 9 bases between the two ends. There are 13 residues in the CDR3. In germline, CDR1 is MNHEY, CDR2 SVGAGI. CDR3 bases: TGTGCCAGCTTTGACAGGAGCAATCAGCCCCAGCATTTT. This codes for CASFDRSNQPQHF.

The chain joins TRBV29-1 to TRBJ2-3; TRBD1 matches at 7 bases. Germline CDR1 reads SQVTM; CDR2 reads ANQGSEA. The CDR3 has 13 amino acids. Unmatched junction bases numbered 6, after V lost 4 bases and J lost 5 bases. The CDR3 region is CSVVRGPGDTQYF. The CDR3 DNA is TGCAGCGTTGTGAGGGGGCCCGGAGATACGCAGTATTTT.

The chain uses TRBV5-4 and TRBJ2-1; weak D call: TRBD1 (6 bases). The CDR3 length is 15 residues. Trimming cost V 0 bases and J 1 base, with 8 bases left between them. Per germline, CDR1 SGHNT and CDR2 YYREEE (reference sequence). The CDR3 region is CASSLGGQSYNEQFF. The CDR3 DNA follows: TGTGCCAGCAGCTTGGGGGGACAATCCTACAATGAGCAGTTCTTC.

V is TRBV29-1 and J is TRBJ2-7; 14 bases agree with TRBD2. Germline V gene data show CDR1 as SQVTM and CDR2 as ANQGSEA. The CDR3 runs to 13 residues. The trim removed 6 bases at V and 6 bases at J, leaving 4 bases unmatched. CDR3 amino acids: CSVGLAGGSEQYF. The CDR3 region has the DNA TGCAGCGTAGGACTAGCGGGAGGTTCCGAGCAGTACTTC.

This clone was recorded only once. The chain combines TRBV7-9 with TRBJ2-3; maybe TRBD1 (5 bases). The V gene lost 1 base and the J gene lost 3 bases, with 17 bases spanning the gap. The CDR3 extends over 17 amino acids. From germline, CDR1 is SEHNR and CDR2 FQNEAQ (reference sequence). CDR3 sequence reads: CASSLVRGPRRTDTQYF. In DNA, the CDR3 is TGTGCCAGCAGCTTAGTTAGGGGTCCGCGGCGTACAGATACGCAGTATTTT.

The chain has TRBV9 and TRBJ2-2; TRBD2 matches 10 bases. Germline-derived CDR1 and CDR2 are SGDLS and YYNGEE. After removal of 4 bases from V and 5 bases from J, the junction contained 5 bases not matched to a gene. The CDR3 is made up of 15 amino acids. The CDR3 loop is CASSPQGLATGELFF. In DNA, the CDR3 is TGTGCCAGCAGCCCACAGGGACTAGCGACCGGGGAGCTGTTTTTT.

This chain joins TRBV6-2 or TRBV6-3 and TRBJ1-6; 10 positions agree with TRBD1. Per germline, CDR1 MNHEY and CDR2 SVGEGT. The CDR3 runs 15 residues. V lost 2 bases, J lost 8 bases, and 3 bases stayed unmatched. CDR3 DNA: TGTGCCAGCAGTTACGCGGACAGGGGGGATTCACCCCTCCACTTT. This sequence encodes CASSYADRGDSPLHF.

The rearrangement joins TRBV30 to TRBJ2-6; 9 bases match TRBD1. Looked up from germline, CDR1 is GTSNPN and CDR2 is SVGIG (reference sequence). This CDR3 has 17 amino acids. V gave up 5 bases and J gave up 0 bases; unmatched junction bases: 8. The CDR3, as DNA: TGTGCCTGGTACAGGGGGCGCTTGGGCTCTGGGGCCAACGTCCTGACTTTC. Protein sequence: CAWYRGRLGSGANVLTF.